The rows below give T cell receptor beta chains drawn from one sample of a study of shared clonotypes between healthy human individuals. Libraries were prepared by immunoSEQ multiplex PCR; TCRdb keeps only in-frame clonotypes and omits some of them. The profile shows around 2.1 million clones, roughly 91% of them singletons. The sequenced material came from naive CD8+ T cells from PBMCs. The receptor set was obtained from a man aged 18-30 years in good health. Some clones in this sample may be carry-over from other donors' samples. CDR3s include the opening cysteine and the closing phenylalanine or tryptophan. The order of the fields is D gene, clone size, J gene, V gene, CDR3 protein, CDR3 DNA. The D gene is left open where the match is weak. For some rows the clone size is stated as once, few or many, or as a class when expanded; others skip it.

D gene: NA; clone size: NA; J gene: TRBJ1-5; V gene: TRBV21-1; CDR3 protein: CASSKAPPWRNSNQPQHF; CDR3 DNA: TGTGCCAGCAGCAAAGCCCCCCCCTGGAGAAATAGCAATCAGCCCCAGCATTTT
D gene: NA; clone size: NA; J gene: TRBJ2-7; V gene: TRBV4-3; CDR3 protein: CASSLGVAGSYEQYF; CDR3 DNA: TGCGCCAGCAGCCTCGGGGTGGCGGGCTCCTACGAGCAGTACTTC
D gene: NA; clone size: NA; J gene: TRBJ1-5; V gene: TRBV5-8; CDR3 protein: CASSPGLVGGNQPQHF; CDR3 DNA: TGTGCCAGCAGCCCCGGTTTGGTAGGGGGCAATCAGCCCCAGCATTTT
D gene: TRBD2; clone size: NA; J gene: TRBJ2-7; V gene: TRBV6-5; CDR3 protein: CASSYLGLAGTYEQYF; CDR3 DNA: TGTGCCAGCAGTTACCTCGGACTAGCGGGAACCTACGAGCAGTACTTC
D gene: NA; clone size: NA; J gene: TRBJ1-1; V gene: TRBV27; CDR3 protein: CASSLVPKGTEAFF; CDR3 DNA: TGTGCCAGCAGTTTAGTCCCGAAGGGCACTGAAGCTTTCTTT
D gene: NA; clone size: once; J gene: TRBJ1-4; V gene: TRBV7-9; CDR3 protein: CASTIRGEKLFF; CDR3 DNA: TGTGCCAGCACCATACGGGGGGAAAAACTGTTTTTT
D gene: NA; clone size: NA; J gene: TRBJ2-7; V gene: TRBV30; CDR3 protein: CAWSVSAGYEQYF; CDR3 DNA: TGTGCCTGGAGCGTATCCGCAGGCTACGAGCAGTACTTC
D gene: NA; clone size: NA; J gene: TRBJ1-1; V gene: TRBV7-2; CDR3 protein: CASSPALGAGTEAFF; CDR3 DNA: TGTGCCAGCAGCCCCGCGTTGGGGGCTGGAACTGAAGCTTTCTTT
D gene: TRBD2; clone size: NA; J gene: TRBJ2-5; V gene: TRBV6-5; CDR3 protein: CASSYVATRGAQYF; CDR3 DNA: TGTGCCAGCAGTTATGTAGCGACCCGGGGGGCCCAGTACTTC
D gene: TRBD1; clone size: NA; J gene: TRBJ2-1; V gene: TRBV14; CDR3 protein: CASSHLFRDRAYNEQFF; CDR3 DNA: TGTGCCAGCAGCCATCTTTTCCGGGACAGGGCGTACAATGAGCAGTTCTTC
D gene: TRBD2; clone size: NA; J gene: TRBJ2-1; V gene: TRBV28; CDR3 protein: CASSLFVSLAGGDNEQFF; CDR3 DNA: TGTGCCAGCAGTTTATTTGTCTCCTTAGCGGGAGGAGACAATGAGCAGTTCTTC
D gene: NA; clone size: once; J gene: TRBJ2-5; V gene: TRBV28; CDR3 protein: CASSLTVGELETQYF; CDR3 DNA: TGTGCCAGCAGTTTGACTGTGGGGGAACTAGAGACCCAGTACTTC
D gene: TRBD1; clone size: NA; J gene: TRBJ2-7; V gene: TRBV18; CDR3 protein: CASSPDRVDEQYF; CDR3 DNA: TGTGCCAGCTCACCTGACAGGGTCGACGAGCAGTACTTC
D gene: TRBD1; clone size: NA; J gene: TRBJ2-7; V gene: TRBV7-9; CDR3 protein: CASSHTGGGYEQYF; CDR3 DNA: TGTGCCAGCAGTCATACAGGGGGCGGTTACGAGCAGTACTTC
D gene: NA; clone size: NA; J gene: TRBJ2-2; V gene: TRBV9; CDR3 protein: CASQGLTNTGELFF; CDR3 DNA: TGTGCCAGCCAGGGTCTCACGAACACCGGGGAGCTGTTTTTT
D gene: TRBD1; clone size: NA; J gene: TRBJ1-1; V gene: TRBV29-1; CDR3 protein: CSVEDPQDREDTEAFF; CDR3 DNA: TGCAGCGTTGAAGATCCCCAGGACAGGGAGGACACTGAAGCTTTCTTT
D gene: TRBD2; clone size: NA; J gene: TRBJ2-1; V gene: TRBV9; CDR3 protein: CASSPPGLASPPGKYNEQFF; CDR3 DNA: TGTGCCAGCAGCCCACCGGGACTAGCGAGCCCTCCGGGCAAATACAATGAGCAGTTCTTC
D gene: TRBD1; clone size: NA; J gene: TRBJ1-1; V gene: TRBV5-4; CDR3 protein: CASSQEQGAYTEAFF; CDR3 DNA: TGTGCCAGCAGCCAAGAACAGGGGGCGTACACTGAAGCTTTCTTT
D gene: NA; clone size: NA; J gene: TRBJ2-6; V gene: TRBV11-1; CDR3 protein: CASSHLDFTGANVLTF; CDR3 DNA: TGTGCCAGCAGTCACCTCGACTTTACAGGGGCCAACGTCCTGACTTTC
D gene: NA; clone size: NA; J gene: TRBJ1-1; V gene: TRBV6-1; CDR3 protein: CASRDRNTEAFF; CDR3 DNA: TGTGCCAGCAGGGATAGGAACACTGAAGCTTTCTTT
D gene: NA; clone size: once; J gene: TRBJ1-2; V gene: TRBV28; CDR3 protein: CASSTRGGAHPYGYTF; CDR3 DNA: TGTGCCAGCAGTACTCGTGGGGGGGCGCATCCTTATGGCTACACCTTC
D gene: NA; clone size: NA; J gene: TRBJ2-7; V gene: TRBV27; CDR3 protein: CASSLRRDAYEQYF; CDR3 DNA: TGTGCCAGCAGTTTACGGCGGGACGCCTACGAGCAGTACTTC
D gene: NA; clone size: NA; J gene: TRBJ1-1; V gene: TRBV9; CDR3 protein: CASSVVGGGLSGAFF; CDR3 DNA: TGTGCCAGCAGCGTAGTCGGGGGCGGACTCTCCGGAGCTTTCTTT
D gene: TRBD1; clone size: once; J gene: TRBJ2-3; V gene: TRBV9; CDR3 protein: CASSVAGQGLETQYF; CDR3 DNA: TGTGCCAGCAGCGTAGCGGGACAGGGTCTCGAGACGCAGTATTTT
D gene: TRBD1; clone size: NA; J gene: TRBJ1-1; V gene: TRBV2; CDR3 protein: CASSPRGGRQGGTTEAFF; CDR3 DNA: TGTGCCAGCAGCCCAAGGGGGGGGAGACAGGGAGGGACCACTGAAGCTTTCTTT
D gene: TRBD2; clone size: NA; J gene: TRBJ2-1; V gene: TRBV5-6; CDR3 protein: CATGLAGHNEQFF; CDR3 DNA: TGTGCCACCGGACTAGCGGGGCACAATGAGCAGTTCTTC
D gene: NA; clone size: NA; J gene: TRBJ2-5; V gene: TRBV25-1; CDR3 protein: CASSVASWETQYF; CDR3 DNA: TGTGCCAGCAGTGTGGCTAGCTGGGAGACCCAGTACTTC
D gene: NA; clone size: NA; J gene: TRBJ2-2; V gene: TRBV18; CDR3 protein: CASSPGGTETNTGELFF; CDR3 DNA: TGTGCCAGCTCACCGGGCGGGACAGAAACGAACACCGGGGAGCTGTTTTTT
D gene: TRBD2; clone size: NA; J gene: TRBJ2-3; V gene: TRBV5-6; CDR3 protein: CASSLSGLKADTQYF; CDR3 DNA: TGTGCCAGCAGCCTATCGGGACTAAAGGCAGATACGCAGTATTTT
D gene: NA; clone size: NA; J gene: TRBJ2-1; V gene: TRBV27; CDR3 protein: CASSSPWGTNEQFF; CDR3 DNA: TGTGCCAGCAGTTCCCCGTGGGGTACCAATGAGCAGTTCTTC
D gene: TRBD1; clone size: NA; J gene: TRBJ1-2; V gene: TRBV9; CDR3 protein: CASSPDRADGYTF; CDR3 DNA: TGTGCCAGCAGCCCGGACAGGGCTGATGGCTACACCTTC
D gene: NA; clone size: NA; J gene: TRBJ2-7; V gene: TRBV27; CDR3 protein: CASSFGTSYEQYF; CDR3 DNA: TGTGCCAGCAGTTTCGGGACATCGTACGAGCAGTACTTC
D gene: TRBD1; clone size: NA; J gene: TRBJ2-3; V gene: TRBV5-8; CDR3 protein: CASSGTVYPDTQYF; CDR3 DNA: TGTGCCAGCAGCGGGACAGTTTATCCAGATACGCAGTATTTT
D gene: NA; clone size: NA; J gene: TRBJ2-7; V gene: TRBV27; CDR3 protein: CASSLSRGTYEQYF; CDR3 DNA: TGTGCCAGCAGTCTAAGTAGGGGGACCTACGAGCAGTACTTC
D gene: NA; clone size: NA; J gene: TRBJ2-7; V gene: TRBV13; CDR3 protein: CASSLGEVGGYEQYF; CDR3 DNA: TGTGCCAGCAGCTTAGGTGAAGTGGGGGGCTACGAGCAGTACTTC
D gene: NA; clone size: NA; J gene: TRBJ2-7; V gene: TRBV27; CDR3 protein: CASSLWGPTYEQYF; CDR3 DNA: TGTGCCAGCAGTTTGTGGGGGCCGACCTACGAGCAGTACTTC
D gene: NA; clone size: NA; J gene: TRBJ2-3; V gene: TRBV11-1; CDR3 protein: CASSPQEGAWTDTQYF; CDR3 DNA: TGTGCCAGCAGCCCCCAGGAGGGGGCTTGGACAGATACGCAGTATTTT
D gene: NA; clone size: NA; J gene: TRBJ2-2; V gene: TRBV9; CDR3 protein: CASSPPGGTGELFF; CDR3 DNA: TGTGCCAGCAGCCCACCCGGGGGCACCGGGGAGCTGTTTTTT
D gene: NA; clone size: NA; J gene: TRBJ1-1; V gene: TRBV29-1; CDR3 protein: CSGTDLNTEAFF; CDR3 DNA: TGCAGCGGGACAGATCTGAACACTGAAGCTTTCTTT
D gene: TRBD1; clone size: NA; J gene: TRBJ2-2; V gene: TRBV4-3; CDR3 protein: CASSQYRQGTGELFF; CDR3 DNA: TGCGCCAGCAGCCAATATCGACAGGGTACCGGGGAGCTGTTTTTT
D gene: NA; clone size: NA; J gene: TRBJ2-7; V gene: TRBV5-6; CDR3 protein: CASSLGVHEQYF; CDR3 DNA: TGTGCCAGCAGCCTCGGGGTCCACGAGCAGTACTTC
D gene: NA; clone size: NA; J gene: TRBJ2-7; V gene: TRBV5-6; CDR3 protein: CASSEGTGDSYEQYF; CDR3 DNA: TGTGCCAGCAGCGAAGGGACGGGAGACTCCTACGAGCAGTACTTC
D gene: TRBD2; clone size: NA; J gene: TRBJ2-2; V gene: TRBV7-9; CDR3 protein: CASSSVVSSGKNTGELFF; CDR3 DNA: TGTGCCAGCAGCTCCGTGGTTAGTAGCGGGAAGAACACCGGGGAGCTGTTTTTT
D gene: NA; clone size: NA; J gene: TRBJ2-2; V gene: TRBV9; CDR3 protein: CASSDPGNGGELFF; CDR3 DNA: TGTGCCAGCAGCGACCCAGGGAACGGCGGGGAGCTGTTTTTT
D gene: NA; clone size: NA; J gene: TRBJ1-1; V gene: TRBV27; CDR3 protein: CASSLSYDRRTEAFF; CDR3 DNA: TGTGCCAGCAGTTTATCGTACGACAGGAGGACTGAAGCTTTCTTT
D gene: NA; clone size: NA; J gene: TRBJ2-5; V gene: TRBV7-6; CDR3 protein: CASSLATQETQYF; CDR3 DNA: TGTGCCAGCAGCTTAGCGACCCAAGAGACCCAGTACTTC
D gene: NA; clone size: NA; J gene: TRBJ1-1; V gene: TRBV9; CDR3 protein: CASSVVRRTEAFF; CDR3 DNA: TGTGCCAGCAGCGTAGTCCGGAGAACTGAAGCTTTCTTT
D gene: TRBD1; clone size: NA; J gene: TRBJ2-7; V gene: TRBV7-6; CDR3 protein: CASSPDRVEQYF; CDR3 DNA: TGTGCCAGCAGTCCCGACAGGGTTGAGCAGTACTTC
D gene: NA; clone size: NA; J gene: TRBJ2-1; V gene: TRBV6-1; CDR3 protein: CASSEFEGYEQFF; CDR3 DNA: TGTGCCAGCAGTGAGTTCGAGGGGTATGAGCAGTTCTTC
D gene: TRBD2; clone size: NA; J gene: TRBJ2-7; V gene: TRBV4-1; CDR3 protein: CASSQDPTGGYEQYF; CDR3 DNA: TGCGCCAGCAGCCAAGATCCGACGGGAGGTTACGAGCAGTACTTC
D gene: TRBD1; clone size: NA; J gene: TRBJ2-3; V gene: TRBV27; CDR3 protein: CASSYRGPWYSDTQYF; CDR3 DNA: TGTGCCAGCAGTTACAGGGGACCTTGGTACTCAGATACGCAGTATTTT
D gene: NA; clone size: NA; J gene: TRBJ2-2; V gene: TRBV6-1; CDR3 protein: CARRSENTGELFF; CDR3 DNA: TGTGCCAGGAGGTCCGAAAACACCGGGGAGCTGTTTTTT
D gene: TRBD2; clone size: once; J gene: TRBJ2-6; V gene: TRBV27; CDR3 protein: CASSPSGRASGANVLTF; CDR3 DNA: TGTGCCAGCAGTCCTAGCGGGAGGGCCTCTGGGGCCAACGTCCTGACTTTC
D gene: NA; clone size: NA; J gene: TRBJ1-5; V gene: TRBV7-2; CDR3 protein: CASSATADTYSNQPQHF; CDR3 DNA: TGTGCCAGCAGCGCCACAGCGGATACCTATAGCAATCAGCCCCAGCATTTT
D gene: NA; clone size: once; J gene: TRBJ2-1; V gene: TRBV4-1; CDR3 protein: CASSPGTGPSYNEQFF; CDR3 DNA: TGCGCCAGCAGCCCCGGGACGGGCCCCTCCTACAATGAGCAGTTCTTC
D gene: NA; clone size: NA; J gene: TRBJ1-5; V gene: TRBV13; CDR3 protein: CASSSRELGQPQHF; CDR3 DNA: TGTGCCAGCAGCTCCCGGGAATTGGGTCAGCCCCAGCATTTT